These T cell receptor beta chains were read from a single sample in a study of blood T cell repertoires in COVID-19. TCRdb's table, derived via immunoSEQ multiplex PCR, lists solely in-frame clones and lacks some. Of about 89,000 clones in the sample, around 88% were seen once. Sequenced sample: peripheral blood. The receptors here all came from a man aged 60-69 years with acute or convalescent COVID-19. Each CDR3 is given with its conserved first and last residue. Fields, in order: clone size, V gene, J gene, CDR3 protein. Clone size is stated in some rows and not others, as once, few, many or a class when expanded.

size: .
V: TRBV11-2
J: TRBJ2-7
CDR3: CASTGRGGSWEQYF

size: .
V: TRBV7-9
J: TRBJ2-2
CDR3: CASSLARETGELFF

size: .
V: TRBV18
J: TRBJ1-4
CDR3: CASSPRQGTEKLFF

size: .
V: TRBV29-1
J: TRBJ1-2
CDR3: CSVERIRGGGTGAGYTF

size: .
V: TRBV5-4
J: TRBJ2-2
CDR3: CASSLDPTFTGELFF

size: .
V: TRBV5-1
J: TRBJ2-1
CDR3: CASSLLASGTYNEQFF

size: .
V: TRBV7-3
J: TRBJ2-1
CDR3: CASSPRGSSYNEQFF

size: .
V: TRBV30
J: TRBJ1-5
CDR3: CAWSPGTGSNQPQHF

size: .
V: TRBV19
J: TRBJ2-7
CDR3: CASSILPGGSYEQYF

size: .
V: TRBV9
J: TRBJ2-1
CDR3: CASSVTGTSVNEQFF

size: once
V: TRBV2
J: TRBJ2-5
CDR3: CASSYGGASPETQYF

size: .
V: TRBV12-3/TRBV12-4
J: TRBJ1-5
CDR3: CARGSPPRQPQHF

size: .
V: TRBV5-6
J: TRBJ1-3
CDR3: CASSLEGRAGNTIYF

size: .
V: TRBV12-5
J: TRBJ2-1
CDR3: CASKGLARVNEQFF

size: .
V: TRBV19
J: TRBJ2-2
CDR3: CASSPQGWAGELFF

size: .
V: TRBV3-1/TRBV3-2
J: TRBJ1-4
CDR3: CASSQVRNEKLFF

size: .
V: TRBV19
J: TRBJ1-2
CDR3: CASSSESRGGRGGYTF

size: .
V: TRBV11-2
J: TRBJ2-7
CDR3: CASSGNPAGGGFYEQYF

size: .
V: TRBV30
J: TRBJ1-4
CDR3: CAWKPPPVEKLFF

size: .
V: TRBV3-1/TRBV3-2
J: TRBJ1-3
CDR3: CASSPLGGGGNTIYF

size: .
V: TRBV19
J: TRBJ2-1
CDR3: CATSKQGQAYNEQFF

size: .
V: TRBV28
J: TRBJ1-3
CDR3: CASSPQRKAGNTIYF

size: .
V: TRBV24-1
J: TRBJ2-7
CDR3: CATSADRVPYEQYF

size: .
V: TRBV15
J: TRBJ2-2
CDR3: CATSRVLGRAGELFF

size: .
V: TRBV30
J: TRBJ1-5
CDR3: CAWSVQDSNQPQHF

size: .
V: TRBV18
J: TRBJ2-7
CDR3: CASSPQGQGGRYEQYF

size: .
V: TRBV30
J: TRBJ2-5
CDR3: CAWSVRGKLQETQYF

size: few
V: TRBV19
J: TRBJ2-7
CDR3: CASKEAGEGYEQYF

size: .
V: TRBV2
J: TRBJ2-7
CDR3: CASSEDRAEQYF

size: .
V: TRBV4-1
J: TRBJ1-2
CDR3: CASSLGQGADYGYTF

size: .
V: TRBV24-1
J: TRBJ2-2
CDR3: CATSDPGGSLTGELFF

size: .
V: TRBV7-9
J: TRBJ2-7
CDR3: CASSEDKYEQYF

size: .
V: TRBV5-1
J: TRBJ1-1
CDR3: CASSFGTLRRYTEAFF

size: .
V: TRBV5-6
J: TRBJ2-7
CDR3: CASSLGTGRIEQYF

size: few
V: TRBV5-4
J: TRBJ1-2
CDR3: CASSLWQGAMVYGYTF

size: once
V: TRBV29-1
J: TRBJ2-1
CDR3: CSVDRQALNEQFF

size: few
V: TRBV27
J: TRBJ2-7
CDR3: CASMWSGQGAYEQYF

size: .
V: TRBV19
J: TRBJ1-5
CDR3: CASPGNSNQPQHF

size: once
V: TRBV6-1
J: TRBJ1-2
CDR3: CASSEVSGSYGYTF

size: once
V: TRBV19
J: TRBJ1-1
CDR3: CASSQPSGGGMNTEAFF

size: .
V: TRBV14
J: TRBJ2-1
CDR3: CASSLREFNNEQFF

size: once
V: TRBV25-1
J: TRBJ1-2
CDR3: CASSLGTANYGYTF

size: .
V: TRBV5-4
J: TRBJ2-5
CDR3: CASSLHPEETQYF

size: once
V: TRBV12-3/TRBV12-4
J: TRBJ1-2
CDR3: CASSSDRDYGYTF

size: once
V: TRBV15
J: TRBJ2-5
CDR3: CATSRDLASRETQYF